A selection of T cell receptor beta chains follows, all from one sample in a study of blood T cell repertoires in COVID-19. Profiled with immunoSEQ multiplex PCR; TCRdb holds only in-frame clones, not every one. The sample has 150,000 to 200,000 clones, more than 70% seen once; the top ten hold around 8.6%. Sequencing input: PBMCs or T cells enriched from blood (not recorded which). The receptors originated from a woman under 40 who had recovered from COVID-19. The CDR3 runs from the conserved cysteine through the conserved F or W. D genes are given only for firm matches. Clone size is shown for a subset of rows, as once, few, many or a class of expanded clone.

>TRBD2|NA|TRBJ2-2|TRBV5-8
TGTGCCAGCAGCCAAACCGGGACTAGCGGAGTGGCGGGGGAGCTGTTTTTT
CASSQTGTSGVAGELFF
>NA|NA|TRBJ1-4|TRBV7-2
TGTGCCAGCAGCTTCGGGGGAACTAATGAAAAACTGTTTTTT
CASSFGGTNEKLFF
>NA|NA|TRBJ2-7|TRBV6-2/TRBV6-3
TGTGCCAGCAGCTACTGGGGCAGGGGTAGGTCCTACGAGCAGTACTTC
CASSYWGRGRSYEQYF
>TRBD2|NA|TRBJ2-7|TRBV29-1
TGCAGCGTTGAGGCACCGGGGGGTCTTTACGAGCAGTACTTC
CSVEAPGGLYEQYF
>NA|NA|TRBJ2-7|TRBV19
TGTGCCAGTAGTATTTCTAGTATCGGACAAGCCGAGCAGTACTTC
CASSISSIGQAEQYF
>NA|NA|TRBJ2-7|TRBV28
TGTGCCACCCTGGGGCGGCGGTTGGGGGGTGAGCAGTACTTC
CATLGRRLGGEQYF
>NA|NA|TRBJ1-5|TRBV19
TGTGCCAGTAGTAACGCGGTTTTCGGCCAGCCCCAGCATTTT
CASSNAVFGQPQHF
>TRBD2|NA|TRBJ2-5|TRBV9
TGTGCCAGCAGCGTAGCCCCGGGGACTAGCGGGCAAGAGACCCAGTACTTC
CASSVAPGTSGQETQYF
>NA|NA|TRBJ2-1|TRBV6-1
TGTGCCAGCAGTGAAAACCCGGGACTGTACAATGAGCAGTTCTTC
CASSENPGLYNEQFF
>NA|NA|TRBJ2-7|TRBV11-2
TGTGCCAGCAGCTTAAATAGGGGGGGCTACGAGCAGTACTTC
CASSLNRGGYEQYF
>TRBD1|NA|TRBJ2-5|TRBV3-1/TRBV3-2
TGTGCCAGCAGCCCTCCGACAGGGGTATTTGAGACCCAGTACTTC
CASSPPTGVFETQYF
>NA|once|TRBJ1-6|TRBV7-8
TGTGCCAGCAGCTTTGGCTTTACAGGGAATAATTCACCCCTCCACTTT
CASSFGFTGNNSPLHF
>NA|NA|TRBJ1-1|TRBV29-1
TGCAGCGTTCCCATGACACTGCCCCCGAACACTGAAGCTTTCTTT
CSVPMTLPPNTEAFF
>TRBD2|NA|TRBJ2-7|TRBV4-2
TGTGCCAGCAGCCAAGATCTAGCGGCCGAGCAGTACTTC
CASSQDLAAEQYF
>NA|NA|TRBJ2-1|TRBV28
TGTGCCAGCAGTGGGGGGACTCTTTCCTCCTACAATGAGCAGTTCTTC
CASSGGTLSSYNEQFF
>TRBD1|once|TRBJ1-5|TRBV20-1
TGCAGTGCTAGTCCTGACAGGGCTCAGCCCCAGCATTTT
CSASPDRAQPQHF
>NA|NA|TRBJ2-2|TRBV5-1
TGCGCCAGCGGTAGGGGACAGAACACCGGGGAGCTGTTTTTT
CASGRGQNTGELFF
>TRBD2|NA|TRBJ2-5|TRBV5-5
TGTGCCAGCAGCTTGGGACTAGCGGAGACCCAGTACTTC
CASSLGLAETQYF
>TRBD1|NA|TRBJ1-2|TRBV19
TGTGCCAGTATGACAGGGGGCTCGCCTGGCGGCTACACCTTC
CASMTGGSPGGYTF
>NA|NA|TRBJ1-2|TRBV27
TGTGCCAGCAGCCAACGCGGTCCTGGATACTATGGCTACACCTTC
CASSQRGPGYYGYTF
>NA|few|TRBJ2-2|TRBV14
TGTGCCAGCAGCTCGAGCGAAGAGAACACCGGGGAGCTGTTTTTT
CASSSSEENTGELFF
>TRBD2|NA|TRBJ2-1|TRBV29-1
TGCAGCGTTGACCGCCCCGGACTAGCGGCCTTCAGCAATGAGCAGTTCTTC
CSVDRPGLAAFSNEQFF
>NA|NA|TRBJ2-2|TRBV11-2
TGTGCCAGCAGCCCTACTAGGAGTAACACCGGGGAGCTGTTTTTT
CASSPTRSNTGELFF
>TRBD1|NA|TRBJ1-4|TRBV24-1
TGTGCCACCAGCGACAGGGCACATGAAAAACTGTTTTTT
CATSDRAHEKLFF
>NA|NA|TRBJ1-1|TRBV19
TGTGCCAGTACCGCACAGGCTGAAGCTTTCTTT
CASTAQAEAFF
>TRBD2|NA|TRBJ2-7|TRBV5-1
TGCGCCAGCAGCTTGGAGGGCGAACTAGCGGGAGCGAAGCAGTACTTC
CASSLEGELAGAKQYF
>TRBD2|NA|TRBJ2-1|TRBV25-1
TGTGCCAGCAGTAGGACTAGCGGGCCTACTGTCAATGAGCAGTTCTTC
CASSRTSGPTVNEQFF
>TRBD1|NA|TRBJ2-7|TRBV6-1
TGTGCCAGCAGTGAAGCGGCAGGGGGTGGGTACGAGCAGTACTTC
CASSEAAGGGYEQYF
>NA|NA|TRBJ1-3|TRBV19
TGTGCCAGTAGTACACCAGGGGCGAGCTCTGGAAACACCATATATTTT
CASSTPGASSGNTIYF
>NA|NA|TRBJ2-7|TRBV6-5
TGTGCCAGCTCACGGACAACCGAATACGAGCAGTACTTC
CASSRTTEYEQYF
>TRBD1|NA|TRBJ2-7|TRBV6-1
TGTGCCAGCAGTGATGGGACAGGGGGCTGGGACGAGCAGTACTTC
CASSDGTGGWDEQYF
>TRBD1|NA|TRBJ1-1|TRBV18
TGTGCCAGCTCACGGGGACAGGGGGAAGGAAACACTGAAGCTTTCTTT
CASSRGQGEGNTEAFF
>NA|NA|TRBJ2-3|TRBV5-1
TGCGCCACTCGACAGGTCCCCTTAGATACGCAGTATTTT
CATRQVPLDTQYF
>TRBD1|NA|TRBJ2-7|TRBV27
TGTGCCAGCAGTCTGGAGGGACAGGGGAGCGAGCAGTACTTC
CASSLEGQGSEQYF
>NA|NA|TRBJ2-5|TRBV7-9
TGTGCCAGCAGTTTGCTAGAAGAGACCCAGTACTTC
CASSLLEETQYF
>NA|NA|TRBJ2-7|TRBV24-1
TGTGCCACCAGTGACCTGATGGGGGGCGAGCAGTACTTC
CATSDLMGGEQYF
>NA|NA|TRBJ2-3|TRBV11-2
TGTGCCAGCAGCTTAGGCCGAGAGCAGTATTTT
CASSLGREQYF
>NA|NA|TRBJ1-1|TRBV12-3/TRBV12-4
TGTGCCAGCAGTTTACTAATGAACACTGAAGCTTTCTTT
CASSLLMNTEAFF
>NA|once|TRBJ2-5|TRBV10-3
TGTGCCATCAGTGAGTTAGTCCAAGAGACCCAGTACTTC
CAISELVQETQYF
>TRBD1|NA|TRBJ1-4|TRBV7-2
TGTGCCAGCAGCCCCCCGGGACAGGGGTGGGGGGAAAAACTGTTTTTT
CASSPPGQGWGEKLFF
>TRBD1|NA|TRBJ1-4|TRBV10-3
TGTGCCATCAGCCCCACAGGGGGCGGTGAAAAACTGTTTTTT
CAISPTGGGEKLFF
>NA|NA|TRBJ1-5|TRBV30
TGTGCCTGGAGTGGCAGGGCGGATCAGCCCCAGCATTTT
CAWSGRADQPQHF
>NA|NA|TRBJ1-3|TRBV18
TGTGCCAGCTCCGAGGGGGACCCTTTTGGAAACACCATATATTTT
CASSEGDPFGNTIYF
>TRBD2|NA|TRBJ2-3|TRBV3-1/TRBV3-2
TGTGCCAGCACCATGACTAGCGCCTCAGATACGCAGTATTTT
CASTMTSASDTQYF
>NA|NA|TRBJ2-7|TRBV6-5
TGTGCCAGCTCGACCCGACGGGACTACGAGCAGTACTTC
CASSTRRDYEQYF
>NA|NA|TRBJ2-1|TRBV2
TGTGCCAGCAGTCTCCGCAATGAGCAGTTCTTC
CASSLRNEQFF
>NA|NA|TRBJ1-1|TRBV6-5
TGTGCCAGCAGTCGGACAGCCGGTAACACTGAAGCTTTCTTT
CASSRTAGNTEAFF
>TRBD2|NA|TRBJ2-1|TRBV7-8
TGTGCCAGCAGCTTAGTGGGACTAGCGGGTGGAAATGAGCAGTTCTTC
CASSLVGLAGGNEQFF
>TRBD2|NA|TRBJ2-7|TRBV30
TGTGCCTGGACACTAGGGACTAGAAACCCCCACGAGCAGTACTTC
CAWTLGTRNPHEQYF
>NA|NA|TRBJ2-3|TRBV14
TGTGCCAGCAGTCGAGGACAGAGCACAGATACGCAGTATTTT
CASSRGQSTDTQYF